A selection of T cell receptor beta chains follows, all from one sample in a study of CD8 T cells in ankylosing spondylitis. TCRdb analysed the 5' RACE reads with MiXCR anew, one entry per CDR3 protein. The sample consists of 300,000 to 400,000 distinct CDR3 sequences, 9.5% to 13% of them appearing once. The sequenced material came from blood, either unsorted or a sorted T cell fraction (not recorded which). These receptor sequences come from a female donor with ankylosing spondylitis or in good health (not recorded which). CDR3s include the opening cysteine and the closing phenylalanine or tryptophan. The order of the fields is CDR3 protein, CDR3 DNA, V gene, D gene, clone size, J gene. The D gene is left open where the match is weak. Clone size appears in some rows only: once, few, many, or a class for an expanded clone.

CSATVSYEQYF | TGCAGTGCTACAGTCTCCTACGAGCAGTACTTC | TRBV20-1 | - | many | TRBJ2-7
CASSFGRRGDTQYF | TGTGCCAGCAGTTTCGGGCGGCGTGGGGATACGCAGTATTTT | TRBV28 | - | many | TRBJ2-3
CSGGHRTDTQYF | TGCAGTGGCGGTCATCGCACAGATACGCAGTATTTT | TRBV20-1 | - | - | TRBJ2-3
CASSLTGIQRSSPLHF | TGCGCCAGCAGCTTAACAGGAATACAAAGGAGTTCACCCCTCCACTTT | TRBV5-1 | - | many | TRBJ1-6
CSARLEVGGSYEQYF | TGCAGTGCTAGATTAGAAGTAGGAGGGTCCTACGAGCAGTACTTC | TRBV20-1 | - | many | TRBJ2-7
CAWSWGSGAEKLFF | TGTGCCTGGAGTTGGGGGTCAGGCGCCGAAAAACTGTTTTTT | TRBV30 | - | many | TRBJ1-4
CASSFGREGGYTF | TGTGCCAGCAGTTTCGGCAGGGAGGGAGGCTACACCTTC | TRBV12-3/TRBV12-4 | - | few | TRBJ1-2
CASSFASKGADTQYF | TGCGCCAGCAGCTTTGCTTCAAAAGGGGCAGATACGCAGTATTTT | TRBV5-1 | - | few | TRBJ2-3
CASNTDYNEQFF | TGTGCCAGCAATACGGACTACAATGAGCAGTTCTTC | TRBV6-2/TRBV6-3 | - | many | TRBJ2-1
CASSQDRSGSYNEQFF | TGTGCCAGCAGCCAAGATAGGTCGGGCTCCTACAATGAGCAGTTCTTC | TRBV4-2 | - | few | TRBJ2-1
CATSPAGTGNTIYF | TGTGCCACCAGCCCCGCAGGGACTGGAAACACCATATATTTT | TRBV15 | - | many | TRBJ1-3
CASTRGGISYEQYF | TGTGCCAGCACGCGCGGGGGTATCTCCTACGAGCAGTACTTC | TRBV6-2/TRBV6-3 | TRBD2 | many | TRBJ2-7
CASSWGGQTYTDTQYF | TGCGCCAGCAGCTGGGGAGGACAGACCTACACAGATACGCAGTATTTT | TRBV5-1 | - | - | TRBJ2-3
CSASQGGDQPQHF | TGCAGTGCTTCACAGGGAGGGGATCAGCCCCAGCATTTT | TRBV20-1 | - | many | TRBJ1-5
CASSTRLDDTQYF | TGTGCCAGCAGTACCCGACTAGATGATACGCAGTATTTT | TRBV2 | - | few | TRBJ2-3
CASSFGIAPYNEQFF | TGTGCCAGCAGCTTCGGGATAGCCCCCTACAATGAGCAGTTCTTC | TRBV7-3 | - | - | TRBJ2-1
CATSALVRTGQETQYF | TGTGCCACCAGTGCCCTGGTTAGGACAGGTCAAGAGACCCAGTACTTC | TRBV24-1 | TRBD1 | few | TRBJ2-5
CSARDYYQETQYF | TGCAGTGCTAGAGATTATTACCAAGAGACCCAGTACTTC | TRBV20-1 | - | - | TRBJ2-5
CASSPIPTGANTEAFF | TGTGCCAGCTCACCGATCCCCACAGGGGCGAACACTGAAGCTTTCTTT | TRBV18 | TRBD1 | once | TRBJ1-1
CSAGQGYEQYF | TGCAGCGCCGGTCAGGGCTACGAGCAGTACTTC | TRBV20-1 | - | many | TRBJ2-7
CSARDLLGGSNTGELFF | TGCAGTGCTAGAGATTTATTGGGCGGCTCGAACACCGGGGAGCTGTTTTTT | TRBV20-1 | - | many | TRBJ2-2
CSASSSYQETQYF | TGCAGTGCTAGTTCCTCGTACCAAGAGACCCAGTACTTC | TRBV20-1 | - | - | TRBJ2-5
CATRPPLLAGVYNEQFF | TGTGCCACCAGGCCTCCCCTCTTAGCGGGAGTCTACAATGAGCAGTTCTTC | TRBV15 | TRBD2 | few | TRBJ2-1
CASSLPSGNTIYF | TGTGCCAGCAGCTTGCCCTCTGGAAACACCATATATTTT | TRBV7-2 | - | many | TRBJ1-3
CASSLAGGKETQYF | TGTGCCAGCAGCTTGGCCGGAGGGAAAGAGACCCAGTACTTC | TRBV5-6 | - | many | TRBJ2-5
CASSLLGASPDTQYF | TGTGCCAGCAGCCTGTTAGGGGCGTCTCCAGATACGCAGTATTTT | TRBV11-2 | - | once | TRBJ2-3
CASSRRTVSSYEQYF | TGTGCCAGCAGCCGGCGGACGGTAAGCTCCTACGAGCAGTACTTC | TRBV3-1 | - | - | TRBJ2-7
CASGRLATNEKLFF | TGTGCCAGCGGTAGGCTAGCAACTAATGAAAAACTGTTTTTT | TRBV12-3/TRBV12-4 | - | many | TRBJ1-4
CASSVSSADTQYF | TGTGCCAGCAGCGTTTCTAGTGCCGATACGCAGTATTTT | TRBV9 | - | many | TRBJ2-3
CASSAGKAEAFF | TGTGCCAGCAGCGCCGGGAAGGCTGAAGCTTTCTTT | TRBV7-9 | - | many | TRBJ1-1
CASSTSATGELFF | TGTGCCAGCAGTACAAGCGCCACCGGGGAGCTGTTTTTT | TRBV12-3/TRBV12-4 | - | many | TRBJ2-2
CASSLLAEAYQETQYF | TGTGCCAGCAGTTTACTAGCGGAAGCGTACCAAGAGACCCAGTACTTC | TRBV28 | TRBD2 | - | TRBJ2-5
CASSHPGQGGIQYF | TGTGCCAGCTCACATCCGGGACAGGGGGGCATTCAGTACTTC | TRBV18 | TRBD1 | - | TRBJ2-4
CASSLGTSGARNTQYF | TGTGCCAGCAGTTTAGGGACTAGCGGGGCCCGGAATACGCAGTATTTT | TRBV12-3/TRBV12-4 | TRBD2 | few | TRBJ2-3
CAISPPGRSYEQYF | TGTGCCATCAGTCCCCCTGGACGGTCCTACGAGCAGTACTTC | TRBV10-3 | - | many | TRBJ2-7
CTTHEVGAATETQYF | TGCACTACCCACGAGGTAGGGGCCGCGACGGAGACCCAGTACTTC | TRBV29-1 | - | many | TRBJ2-5
CAISVTSYNEQFF | TGTGCCATCAGTGTGACTAGCTACAATGAGCAGTTCTTC | TRBV10-3 | - | - | TRBJ2-1
CASSRPSDNEQFF | TGTGCCAGCAGCCGCCCTAGCGACAATGAGCAGTTCTTC | TRBV7-2 | - | many | TRBJ2-1
CASSLVGTGAWNEQFF | TGCGCCAGCAGCTTGGTGGGGACAGGCGCTTGGAATGAGCAGTTCTTC | TRBV5-1 | TRBD1 | few | TRBJ2-1
CASSLAGNPDTQYF | TGTGCCAGCAGCTTGGCCGGGAACCCAGATACGCAGTATTTT | TRBV5-4 | - | - | TRBJ2-3
CASSLGGNPEAFF | TGTGCCAGCAGCTTAGGGGGCAACCCTGAAGCTTTCTTT | TRBV7-8 | - | many | TRBJ1-1
CASSQAGVRTDTQYF | TGTGCCAGCAGCCAAGCGGGAGTTAGAACAGATACGCAGTATTTT | TRBV3-2 | - | few | TRBJ2-3
CASSQVAGSTDTQYF | TGTGCCAGCAGCCAAGTAGCGGGATCCACAGATACGCAGTATTTT | TRBV3-1 | TRBD2 | few | TRBJ2-3
CATSDLWGDRNTGELFF | TGTGCCACCAGTGATTTGTGGGGTGATCGGAACACCGGGGAGCTGTTTTTT | TRBV24-1 | - | many | TRBJ2-2
CASSLARPDTEAFF | TGTGCCAGCAGCTTAGCTCGCCCGGACACTGAAGCTTTCTTT | TRBV7-2 | - | many | TRBJ1-1
CASRRGQDSNQPQHF | TGTGCCAGCAGGAGGGGACAGGATAGCAATCAGCCCCAGCATTTT | TRBV6-1 | TRBD1 | - | TRBJ1-5
CASNSAGETYEQYF | TGTGCCAGCAATAGTGCAGGAGAAACCTACGAGCAGTACTTC | TRBV7-9 | - | - | TRBJ2-7
CASRGGQGRSEKLFF | TGTGCCAGCCGCGGGGGACAGGGTAGGAGTGAAAAACTGTTTTTT | TRBV7-9 | TRBD1 | many | TRBJ1-4
CASSLGSGRAQNTGELFF | TGTGCCAGCAGCTTGGGCAGCGGGAGGGCCCAGAACACCGGGGAGCTGTTTTTT | TRBV5-6 | TRBD2 | - | TRBJ2-2
CASSVGPVIGQGGTEAFF | TGTGCCAGCAGCGTAGGCCCTGTTATAGGACAGGGGGGCACTGAAGCTTTCTTT | TRBV9 | TRBD1 | many | TRBJ1-1
CASSPQREGFNNEQFF | TGTGCCAGCAGTCCCCAGCGGGAGGGCTTCAACAATGAGCAGTTCTTC | TRBV28 | TRBD2 | - | TRBJ2-1
CASSQRGRRTSAQPYEQYF | TGTGCCAGCAGCCAAAGAGGGAGACGGACTAGCGCTCAACCCTACGAGCAGTACTTC | TRBV4-2 | TRBD2 | many | TRBJ2-7